These T cell receptor beta chains were read from a single sample in a study of OX40 agonist ivuxolimab in advanced cancers. Data came from immunoSEQ multiplex PCR; TCRdb stores just in-frame clones and leaves some out. The sample contains roughly 28,000 clones, around 82% of which appear only once. This sample comprised CD4+ or CD8+ T cells sorted from blood, obtained in a trial of the OX40 agonist ivuxolimab. These receptors all stem from an adult with an advanced solid tumor such as melanoma, head and neck, liver or kidney cancer. CDR3s include the opening cysteine and the closing phenylalanine or tryptophan.

j_gene	v_gene	CDR3aa
TRBJ1-1	TRBV4-1	CASSQSVLNTEAFF
TRBJ1-1	TRBV7-9	CASSPGTGYTEAFF
TRBJ1-1	TRBV10-2	CASRETDMNTEAFF
TRBJ2-7	TRBV6-5	CASRGGQERSYEQYF
TRBJ1-3	TRBV15	CATSKRVSGNTIYF
TRBJ1-5	TRBV5-1	CASSLEGYNQPQHF
TRBJ2-1	TRBV7-9	CASSLSDRTYNEQFF
TRBJ2-6	TRBV5-1	CASSLQGAGANVLTF
TRBJ1-1	TRBV11-3	CASSPDRGAEAFF
TRBJ2-7	TRBV5-5	CASSLSGTGTYEQYF
TRBJ2-5	TRBV19	CASSIAGFQETQYF
TRBJ1-1	TRBV4-2	CASSLDEGTEAFF
TRBJ1-2	TRBV7-9	CASSLGTGSYGYTF
TRBJ2-2	TRBV13	CASSLGGAGELFF
TRBJ2-1	TRBV5-1	CASSPGPTSAVNEQFF
TRBJ2-7	TRBV11-2	CASSLGGGGYEQYF
TRBJ2-3	TRBV6-5	CASSYSASDTQYF
TRBJ2-7	TRBV2	CASVRGRSSYEQYF
TRBJ1-1	TRBV30	CAWSPGPDSPGVEAFF
TRBJ1-2	TRBV11-2	CASSLGVLDIGYGYTF
TRBJ1-1	TRBV27	CASGLRGVNTEAFF
TRBJ1-2	TRBV4-2	CASSQDRDRANYGYTF
TRBJ1-3	TRBV6-5	CASTTWGVGNTIYF
TRBJ1-4	TRBV4-2	CASSQDPGPTNEKLFF
TRBJ1-4	TRBV14	CASSQALATNEKLFF
TRBJ1-5	TRBV28	CASSLWRGPNQPQHF
TRBJ2-7	TRBV6-5	CATSVGAGNYEQYF
TRBJ1-5	TRBV19	CASSIRTASANQPQHF
TRBJ1-5	TRBV19	CASSPADGSNQPQHF
TRBJ2-5	TRBV19	CASSIGAGVAETQYF
TRBJ2-4	TRBV27	CASSLSTVANIQYF
TRBJ1-3	TRBV7-9	CASRAITGIEDTIYF
TRBJ1-1	TRBV5-4	CASSLGDRGPRNTEAFF
TRBJ2-4	TRBV27	CASSPTQQGERAKNIQYF
TRBJ2-7	TRBV5-1	CASSWGDSSYEQYF
TRBJ1-2	TRBV7-9	CASSLRQGRADYGYTF
TRBJ1-2	TRBV7-9	CASSLEHPGTYTF
TRBJ1-2	TRBV5-1	CASSWTGGHSVFDYGYTF
TRBJ2-1	TRBV5-1	CASSPSLGGAYHNEQFF
TRBJ2-7	TRBV11-3	CASSLDITGPYEQYF
TRBJ2-3	TRBV19	CASSWGGGASDTQYF
TRBJ1-6	TRBV13	CASSEQGADFSPLHF
TRBJ1-1	TRBV25-1	CASAAALGAEAFF
TRBJ1-1	TRBV9	CASSIDNMNTEAFF
.	TRBV19	CASSLGTDSYEQYF
TRBJ2-5	TRBV27	CASSLSYPGGPQETQYF
TRBJ1-2	TRBV5-1	CASSLYSNYGYTF
TRBJ2-7	TRBV5-1	CASRQGLAATYEQYF
TRBJ2-7	TRBV7-9	CASSLDSGLHYEQYF
TRBJ1-2	TRBV4-2	CASSQEGEFYGYTF
TRBJ2-5	TRBV6-5	CASSYSALAETQYF
TRBJ1-4	TRBV4-1	CASSLLTGTGSPKLFF